This T cell receptor beta chain was observed in a study of T cells after yellow fever vaccination. General study points: It was the secondary response that reached its peak faster, day 5 versus 15, but it was weaker.

Each CDR3 protein gets one entry after TCRdb re-called the 5' RACE reads with MiXCR. The table has hundreds of thousands of distinct CDR3 sequences, about 12% seen once; the top ten hold 14% to 15%. The CDR3 is made up of 15 amino acids. Trimming took off 6 bases at V and 5 bases at J, with 14 bases between the two ends. This clonotype has more than one count but fewer than ten. Antigen: not known. Sequencing used PBMCs, obtained on the day of the yellow fever booster vaccination. The genes are TRBV12-3 or TRBV12-4 and TRBJ1-6; D is possibly TRBD1 (5 bases). The TCR was taken from a man aged 25-45 years who received the YFV17D yellow fever vaccine. The CDR3 DNA is TGTGCCAGCAGCCCTCGCGTGGGGGATAATTCACCCCTCCACTTT. Translating it yields CASSPRVGDNSPLHF.